This entry features one TCR beta chain sequence. This entry comes from a study of blood T cell repertoires in COVID-19. In the study overall: Italy, Spain and the United States were the sources of the convalescent and acute COVID-19 samples. The analysed material was cDNA or gDNA that came from T cells, B-cell-depleted T cells, or PBMCs.

CDR1 is MNHNY and CDR2 is SVGAGI in the germline V gene (reference sequence). Trimming removed 6 bases from V and 5 bases from J; junction bases left unmatched: 0. This CDR3 spans 12 amino acids. Per the study methods: Reference gene primers were amplified, and this amplification served to estimate nucleated cell counts. Generated by immunoSEQ multiplex PCR, the TCRdb table keeps only in-frame clones and is missing some. V and J calls and clone size follow that table, whereas D and trimming were derived from the DNA. The data hold roughly 80,000 clones, with about four fifths observed a single time. Sample: peripheral blood. The rearrangement uses TRBV6-6 and TRBJ1-4, with 7 bases identical to TRBD1. This receptor was obtained from a human donor in a cohort sampled during active COVID-19. CDR3 bases: TGTGCCAGCAGACAGGGGAATGAAAAACTGTTTTTT. This sequence encodes CASRQGNEKLFF.